Listed below are T cell receptor beta chains from one sample, sequenced in a study of Graves' ophthalmopathy and Graves' hyperthyroidism. TCRdb redid the calling of the multiplex PCR reads with MiXCR, one entry per CDR3 protein. This sample yields 300,000 or so distinct CDR3 sequences, of which roughly a sixth are seen a single time; around 12% belongs to the top ten. Sequenced sample: peripheral blood. The receptor set was obtained from an adult man with Graves' ophthalmopathy. CDR3s include the opening cysteine and the closing phenylalanine or tryptophan. D genes are given only for firm matches. Size values are once, few and many counts, or a class for expanded clones, and some rows have none.

D: .; size: many; J: TRBJ1-2; V: TRBV12-3/TRBV12-4; CDR3: CASSDGDVGYTF; DNA: TGTGCCAGCAGTGACGGAGATGTCGGCTACACCTTC
D: .; size: many; J: TRBJ1-2; V: TRBV7-2; CDR3: CASSANSILGYTF; DNA: TGTGCCAGCAGCGCCAACTCTATACTTGGCTACACCTTC
D: TRBD2; size: many; J: TRBJ2-2; V: TRBV6-1; CDR3: CASHGLAGVRGGELFF; DNA: TGTGCCAGCCACGGACTAGCGGGAGTTCGGGGCGGGGAGCTGTTTTTT
D: TRBD1; size: .; J: TRBJ2-2; V: TRBV12-3/TRBV12-4; CDR3: CASSQGQGGINTGELFF; DNA: TGTGCCAGCAGTCAGGGACAGGGAGGGATTAACACCGGGGAGCTGTTTTTT
D: TRBD2; size: many; J: TRBJ2-2; V: TRBV27; CDR3: CASSLWGGENTGELFF; DNA: TGTGCCAGCAGTTTATGGGGAGGGGAGAACACCGGGGAGCTGTTTTTT
D: .; size: many; J: TRBJ1-1; V: TRBV6-2/TRBV6-3; CDR3: CASSYGRDNTEAFF; DNA: TGTGCCAGCAGTTACGGGAGGGACAACACTGAAGCTTTCTTT
D: .; size: many; J: TRBJ1-1; V: TRBV11-2; CDR3: CASSPGYGAPNTEAFF; DNA: TGTGCCAGCAGCCCTGGGTACGGGGCCCCCAACACTGAAGCTTTCTTT
D: .; size: few; J: TRBJ2-2; V: TRBV5-1; CDR3: CASSFGGGSTGELFF; DNA: TGCGCCAGCAGCTTCGGAGGGGGCAGCACCGGGGAGCTGTTTTTT
D: .; size: many; J: TRBJ1-6; V: TRBV9; CDR3: CASSVGSGAAGSPLHF; DNA: TGTGCCAGCAGCGTAGGTTCTGGGGCGGCTGGTTCACCCCTCCACTTT
D: .; size: .; J: TRBJ2-2; V: TRBV6-5; CDR3: CASSYRRGDTGELFF; DNA: TGTGCCAGCAGTTACCGCAGGGGCGACACCGGGGAGCTGTTTTTT
D: .; size: .; J: TRBJ1-1; V: TRBV29-1; CDR3: CSVVSGTEAFF; DNA: TGCAGCGTTGTATCCGGCACTGAAGCTTTCTTT
D: .; size: many; J: TRBJ1-2; V: TRBV6-5; CDR3: CASSYVEGYGYTF; DNA: TGTGCCAGCAGTTACGTGGAGGGCTATGGCTACACCTTC
D: .; size: many; J: TRBJ2-5; V: TRBV6-1; CDR3: CASSEAQETQYF; DNA: TGTGCCAGCAGTGAAGCCCAAGAGACCCAGTACTTC
D: .; size: many; J: TRBJ1-1; V: TRBV2; CDR3: CASRPGLYWQAFF; DNA: TGTGCCAGCAGACCGGGCCTCTATTGGCAAGCTTTCTTT
D: .; size: few; J: TRBJ2-6; V: TRBV25-1; CDR3: CASSEYLAISGANVLIF; DNA: TGTGCCAGCAGTGAATATCTCGCGATCTCTGGGGCCAACGTCCTGATTTTC
D: .; size: many; J: TRBJ2-5; V: TRBV20-1; CDR3: CSARVSVQETQYF; DNA: TGCAGTGCTAGGGTCAGCGTCCAAGAGACCCAGTACTTC
D: TRBD1; size: many; J: TRBJ1-2; V: TRBV7-9; CDR3: CASSQPDREDGYTF; DNA: TGTGCCAGCAGCCAGCCGGACAGGGAAGATGGCTACACCTTC
D: .; size: many; J: TRBJ1-1; V: TRBV25-1; CDR3: CASQQWGPEAFF; DNA: TGTGCCAGCCAGCAGTGGGGCCCTGAAGCTTTCTTT
D: TRBD1; size: few; J: TRBJ1-2; V: TRBV12-3/TRBV12-4; CDR3: CASSLTGSGGYTF; DNA: TGTGCCAGCAGTCTGACAGGGAGTGGTGGCTACACCTTC
D: .; size: many; J: TRBJ1-2; V: TRBV6-5; CDR3: CASKRGGGYGYTF; DNA: TGTGCCAGCAAACGGGGGGGGGGATATGGCTACACCTTC
D: .; size: many; J: TRBJ1-2; V: TRBV6-2/TRBV6-3; CDR3: CASSYQAYGYTF; DNA: TGTGCCAGCAGTTACCAGGCGTATGGCTACACCTTC
D: TRBD1; size: many; J: TRBJ2-7; V: TRBV5-8; CDR3: CASSPLTGTYEQYF; DNA: TGTGCCAGCAGCCCACTGACAGGGACCTACGAGCAGTACTTC
D: TRBD1; size: many; J: TRBJ1-2; V: TRBV12-3/TRBV12-4; CDR3: CASSFRDRGPYHGYTF; DNA: TGTGCCAGCAGTTTCCGGGACAGGGGACCTTATCACGGCTACACCTTC
D: TRBD1; size: many; J: TRBJ1-1; V: TRBV12-3/TRBV12-4; CDR3: CASRSGPQGVEAFF; DNA: TGTGCCAGCAGGTCCGGACCCCAGGGGGTTGAAGCTTTCTTT
D: .; size: many; J: TRBJ2-5; V: TRBV6-2/TRBV6-3; CDR3: CASAERSISGQETQYF; DNA: TGTGCCAGCGCCGAAAGGTCGATTAGCGGCCAAGAGACCCAGTACTTC
D: .; size: many; J: TRBJ2-7; V: TRBV6-5; CDR3: CASRGYAYEQYF; DNA: TGTGCCAGCAGGGGGTACGCCTACGAGCAGTACTTC
D: .; size: many; J: TRBJ2-7; V: TRBV19; CDR3: CASSSGAGNYEQYF; DNA: TGTGCCAGTAGCTCAGGGGCAGGCAACTACGAGCAGTACTTC
D: .; size: many; J: TRBJ2-7; V: TRBV3-1; CDR3: CASSLRPSADEQYF; DNA: TGTGCCAGCAGCCTCCGCCCTAGCGCGGACGAGCAGTACTTC
D: TRBD1; size: many; J: TRBJ1-1; V: TRBV18; CDR3: CASTGGGTGSTEAFF; DNA: TGTGCCAGCACTGGAGGGGGCACTGGTAGCACTGAAGCTTTCTTT
D: .; size: many; J: TRBJ2-5; V: TRBV18; CDR3: CASSPLSPKVGDQYF; DNA: TGTGCCAGCTCACCACTGTCACCGAAAGTCGGGGACCAGTACTTC
D: TRBD1; size: many; J: TRBJ2-4; V: TRBV7-2; CDR3: CASSATGVGKNIQYF; DNA: TGTGCCAGCAGCGCGACAGGGGTTGGCAAAAACATTCAGTACTTC
D: .; size: many; J: TRBJ1-2; V: TRBV28; CDR3: CASTLSRTYGYTF; DNA: TGTGCCAGCACCCTCTCTCGGACCTATGGCTACACCTTC
D: .; size: .; J: TRBJ2-2; V: TRBV29-1; CDR3: CSVGFPYTGELFF; DNA: TGCAGCGTTGGTTTTCCGTACACCGGGGAGCTGTTTTTT
D: TRBD2; size: many; J: TRBJ2-7; V: TRBV19; CDR3: CASSTMSDGGSHYEQYF; DNA: TGTGCCAGTAGTACTATGAGTGATGGCGGGAGTCACTACGAGCAGTACTTC
D: .; size: .; J: TRBJ2-5; V: TRBV12-3/TRBV12-4; CDR3: CASSFLFSASHQETQYF; DNA: TGTGCCAGCAGTTTTCTCTTTTCGGCGTCCCATCAAGAGACCCAGTACTTC
D: .; size: many; J: TRBJ2-1; V: TRBV11-2; CDR3: CASSLFPPGQAYNEQFF; DNA: TGTGCCAGCAGCCTATTCCCCCCAGGGCAGGCCTACAATGAGCAGTTCTTC
D: TRBD1; size: many; J: TRBJ2-4; V: TRBV12-3/TRBV12-4; CDR3: CASRTGGRIQYF; DNA: TGTGCCAGCAGGACAGGGGGCCGCATTCAGTACTTC
D: .; size: many; J: TRBJ1-1; V: TRBV20-1; CDR3: CSARGRDIYTEAFF; DNA: TGCAGTGCTCGAGGGCGGGACATTTACACTGAAGCTTTCTTT
D: .; size: few; J: TRBJ1-6; V: TRBV2; CDR3: CASSDPNLRANSPLHF; DNA: TGTGCCAGCAGTGATCCCAACCTCAGGGCTAATTCACCCCTCCACTTT
D: TRBD2; size: many; J: TRBJ2-5; V: TRBV13; CDR3: CASSLKYPGLASETQYF; DNA: TGTGCCAGCAGCTTAAAATATCCGGGACTAGCTTCAGAGACCCAGTACTTC
D: TRBD2; size: .; J: TRBJ2-7; V: TRBV6-2/TRBV6-3; CDR3: CASSYSTSGRFSYEQYF; DNA: TGTGCCAGCAGTTACTCAACTAGCGGGAGATTCAGCTACGAGCAGTACTTC
D: .; size: .; J: TRBJ1-5; V: TRBV6-2/TRBV6-3; CDR3: CASTWDNSNQPQHF; DNA: TGTGCCAGCACCTGGGACAATAGCAATCAGCCCCAGCATTTT
D: .; size: many; J: TRBJ2-7; V: TRBV19; CDR3: CASSIADRNSYEQYF; DNA: TGTGCCAGTAGTATAGCTGACAGGAACTCCTACGAGCAGTACTTC
D: TRBD1; size: .; J: TRBJ1-2; V: TRBV12-3/TRBV12-4; CDR3: CASSRQGTVYGYTF; DNA: TGTGCCAGCAGTCGACAGGGGACTGTCTATGGCTACACCTTC
D: .; size: many; J: TRBJ1-3; V: TRBV6-5; CDR3: CASSYSDSRNTIYF; DNA: TGTGCCAGCAGTTACTCCGACAGCAGAAACACCATATATTTT
D: TRBD1; size: many; J: TRBJ1-1; V: TRBV6-1; CDR3: CASSLGTGGPTEAFF; DNA: TGTGCCAGCAGCCTGGGGACAGGGGGACCCACTGAAGCTTTCTTT
D: .; size: few; J: TRBJ1-2; V: TRBV28; CDR3: CASSSGGQLNYGYTF; DNA: TGTGCCAGCAGTTCGGGAGGACAGCTTAACTATGGCTACACCTTC
D: .; size: many; J: TRBJ2-5; V: TRBV19; CDR3: CASRLRGVLQETQYF; DNA: TGTGCCAGTAGGTTGAGGGGGGTCCTCCAAGAGACCCAGTACTTC
D: .; size: many; J: TRBJ1-2; V: TRBV30; CDR3: CAWKSGERYGYTF; DNA: TGTGCCTGGAAGTCAGGGGAGCGCTATGGCTACACCTTC
D: .; size: few; J: TRBJ2-2; V: TRBV19; CDR3: CASWKPGQKPPGELFF; DNA: TGTGCCAGTTGGAAACCTGGACAGAAACCACCCGGGGAGCTGTTTTTT
D: .; size: many; J: TRBJ2-3; V: TRBV9; CDR3: CASSVVVESTQYF; DNA: TGTGCCAGCAGCGTAGTCGTAGAGTCTACGCAGTATTTT
D: .; size: many; J: TRBJ2-5; V: TRBV2; CDR3: CASSVGPSQETQYF; DNA: TGTGCCAGCAGTGTAGGGCCTTCCCAAGAGACCCAGTACTTC
D: .; size: many; J: TRBJ1-2; V: TRBV4-1; CDR3: CASSQGVDSNYGYTF; DNA: TGCGCCAGCAGCCAAGGAGTAGACAGTAACTATGGCTACACCTTC
D: TRBD1; size: many; J: TRBJ2-3; V: TRBV24-1; CDR3: CATSDPGQGALGDTQYF; DNA: TGTGCCACCAGTGATCCCGGGCAGGGGGCGCTTGGAGATACGCAGTATTTT
D: .; size: many; J: TRBJ2-7; V: TRBV4-1; CDR3: CASSHLQGPSYEQYF; DNA: TGCGCCAGCAGTCATTTACAGGGACCCTCCTACGAGCAGTACTTC